The subject of this entry is one T cell receptor (beta chain). Germline lookup yields CDR1 SGHNT and CDR2 YYREEE (reference sequence). This CDR3 region has 13 residues. Trimming shortened V by 4 bases and J by 6 bases, and 12 bases separated the two germline ends. Method: immunoSEQ multiplex PCR; TCRdb's copy keeps in-frame clones and lacks some. The data hold some 60,000 clones, with less than 90% observed a single time. These data are taken from a study of T cell changes during pregnancy in multiple sclerosis. The material sequenced was CD4+ T cells from peripheral blood mononuclear cells, taken in the third trimester of pregnancy. The V call is TRBV5-4, the J call TRBJ2-3; TRBD2 might be the D (5 bases). The clonotype originates from a female donor with multiple sclerosis, enrolled in a pregnancy study. The CDR3 bases are TGTGCCAGCAGCGATACTAGTTCCGATACGCAGTATTTT. Translated: CASSDTSSDTQYF.